One and the same sample provided the 21 T cell receptor beta chains below, sequenced in a study of breast tumors, draining lymph nodes, adjacent tissues. A single record per CDR3 protein comes from TCRdb applying MiXCR to the multiplex PCR reads. The repertoire holds under 70,000 distinct CDR3 sequences, 40% to 55% seen once, with roughly 9.1% in the top ten. Sequencing used breast tumor tissue. The receptors derive from a female donor with breast cancer. Some clones in this sample may be carry-over from other donors' samples.

This clonotype was found many times. This chain links TRBV19 with TRBJ1-3, with 9 bases identical to TRBD1. With 10 bases clipped from V and 1 base from J, the junction kept 8 bases outside the gene matches. The CDR3 contains 15 residues. Germline V gives CDR1 LNHDA, CDR2 SQIVND (reference sequence). As DNA, the CDR3 is TGTGCCACCTCGGGACAGGGCGTATCTGGAAACACCATATATTTT. This translates into CATSGQGVSGNTIYF.

This rearrangement joins TRBV2 to TRBJ2-1, with 13 positions matching TRBD2. The CDR3 is made up of 15 amino acids. The ends lost 7 bases at V and 2 bases at J; junction bases unmatched: 2. Per the germline V gene, CDR1 is SNHLY and CDR2 is FYNNEI. The CDR3 coding sequence is TGTGCCAGCACAACTAGCGGGGGGGCCTACAATGAGCAGTTCTTC. It yields the protein CASTTSGGAYNEQFF.

A few counts support this clonotype. This sequence joins TRBV20-1 and TRBJ2-2; D is uncertain. There are 11 residues in the CDR3. With 1 base removed from V and 8 bases from J, the gap between germline ends came to 5 bases. Germline-derived CDR1 and CDR2 are DFQATT and SNEGSKA (reference sequence). CDR3 in DNA: TGCAGTGCTAGAGGTGGGGGGGAGCTGTTTTTT. It yields the protein CSARGGGELFF.

This clonotype was counted many times. This chain links TRBV2 with TRBJ2-1; 7 nucleotides agree with TRBD1. The CDR3 extends over 14 amino acids. The ends lost 8 bases at V and 4 bases at J; junction bases unmatched: 8. Per the germline V gene, CDR1 is SNHLY and CDR2 is FYNNEI. CDR3 nucleotides: TGTGCCAGCGTAAGACAGGGAGAGTACAATGAGCAGTTCTTC. This codes for CASVRQGEYNEQFF.

This chain links TRBV20-1 with TRBJ2-3, with 9 bases lining up with TRBD2. Germline-derived CDR1 and CDR2 are DFQATT and SNEGSKA (reference sequence). V gave up 3 bases and J gave up 5 bases; unmatched junction bases: 12. The CDR3 contains 16 residues. CDR3 loop: CSASIPAGGPQDTQYF. The CDR3 nucleotides read TGCAGTGCTAGTATTCCAGCGGGAGGTCCCCAAGATACGCAGTATTTT.

This clonotype was seen repeatedly, ten times or more. A single base separates this from a much larger clone, so it may be a read error. The chain has TRBV7-2 and TRBJ2-5; D is ambiguous. The V gene's germline CDR1 is SGHTA and CDR2 FQGNSA. The CDR3 has 15 residues. Written as DNA, the CDR3 is TGTGCCAGCAGCCCTTATGATGTCGGCCAAGAGACCCAGCACTTC. The encoded protein is CASSPYDVGQETQHF.

This clonotype was detected many times. The V call is TRBV6-1, the J call TRBJ1-6, with 9 bases fitting TRBD1. CDR1 is MNHNS, CDR2 SASEGT, per germline. This CDR3 spans 15 amino acids. The J segment lost 5 bases and the V segment lost 6 bases, leaving 5 bases of the junction unmatched. CDR3: CASSPQGADNSPLHF. The CDR3 nucleotides read TGTGCCAGCAGCCCACAGGGGGCGGATAATTCACCCCTCCACTTT.

The chain recombines TRBV7-8 with TRBJ2-2; D could derive from TRBD1 or TRBD2 (5 bases each). There are 16 residues in the CDR3. CDR1 SGHVS and CDR2 FQNEAQ come from the germline V gene. V gave up 6 bases and J gave up 0 bases, with 14 bases separating them. CDR3 residues: CASSPRGCANTGELFF. The CDR3 DNA sequence: TGTGCCAGCAGTCCCCGGGGCTGTGCGAACACCGGGGAGCTGTTTTTT. Combining the CDR3 with reference TRBV7-8 and TRBJ2-2 gives the whole variable domain GAGVSQSPRYKVAKRGQDVALRCDPISGHVSLFWYQQALGQGPEFLTYFQNEAQLDKSGLPSDRFFAERPEGSVSTLKIQRTQQEDSAVYLCASSPRGCANTGELFFGEGSRLTVL.

The chain carries TRBV9 and TRBJ2-7, with 13 bases fitting TRBD2. The germline gives CDR1 SGDLS, CDR2 YYNGEE. With V trimmed by 2 bases and J by 6 bases, 5 bases remained unmatched. The CDR3 extends over 15 amino acids. CDR3 sequence (DNA): TGTGCCAGCAGCGTCCTTGGGACTAGCGGGACCGAGCAGTACTTC. Encoded protein: CASSVLGTSGTEQYF.

A note on this clonotype: One end of the junction does not line up with germline, which may come from a read error. The CDR3 coding sequence is TGCGCCAGCAGCACCAGCGAAGCCGCAACTAATGAAAAACTGTTTTTT. This codes for CASSTSEAATNEKLFF. The chain is built from TRBV7-9 and TRBJ1-4; D gene unclear. This CDR3 is built from 16 residues. Per the germline V gene, CDR1 is SEHNR and CDR2 is FQNEAQ (reference sequence).

This clonotype was seen ten or more times. The genes are TRBV27 and TRBJ1-6; D is possibly TRBD1 (5 bases). The CDR3 covers 17 residues. CDR1 is MNHEY and CDR2 is SMNVEV in the germline V gene (reference sequence). The V end lost 2 bases, the J end lost 0 bases, and 11 bases lay between the germline ends. The CDR3 nucleotides are TGTGCCAGCAGTTTAGACAGAGCGAGCTCCTATAATTCACCCCTCCACTTT. Translating it yields CASSLDRASSYNSPLHF.

The chain combines TRBV5-8 with TRBJ2-7, with 14 bases aligning to TRBD2. In germline, CDR1 is SGHTS, CDR2 YDEGEE. J was trimmed by 2 bases and V by 4 bases; bases with no gene match: 11. The CDR3 contains 18 residues. The CDR3 here is CASSVGLGLAGVTYEQYF. DNA of the CDR3: TGTGCCAGCAGCGTAGGGCTGGGACTAGCGGGGGTTACCTACGAGCAGTACTTC.

This clonotype came up many times. The chain links TRBV20-1 to TRBJ2-2; tentative D call: TRBD2 (6 bases). CDR3 size: 15 residues. V gave up 2 bases and J gave up 5 bases, with 15 bases separating them. Germline V CDR1 and CDR2: DFQATT, SNEGSKA (reference sequence). The DNA for the CDR3 is TGCAGTGCTAGAACCCCCGCAGGGAGGACCGGGGAGCTGTTTTTT. Encoded protein: CSARTPAGRTGELFF.

V and J are TRBV5-1 and TRBJ2-7; possible D gene TRBD2, 7 bases. CDR1 and CDR2 from the germline V gene are SGHRS and YFSETQ. Trimming removed 7 bases from V and 2 bases from J, with 19 bases in between. CDR3 length equals 15 residues. The CDR3 sequence: CASGRGGAGAYEQYF. CDR3 coding DNA: TGCGCCAGCGGGAGGGGGGGCGCAGGAGCCTACGAGCAGTACTTC.

This clonotype showed up many times. The rearrangement joins TRBV18 to TRBJ2-5; D not certain. The germline V and J ends were trimmed by 10 bases and 5 bases, with 14 bases remaining between them. Germline V lookup: CDR1 KGHSH, CDR2 LQKENI. This CDR3 region has 12 residues. The CDR3 loop is CATSPTPETQYF. The DNA of the CDR3 is TGTGCCACCTCCCCAACCCCGGAGACCCAGTACTTC.

On this clonotype itself: The junction departs from the called germline gene at one end, perhaps through a read error. The chain couples TRBV2 to TRBJ1-5, with D tentatively TRBD1 (6 bases). Looked up from germline, CDR1 is SNHLY and CDR2 is FYNNEI. CDR3 length: 15 amino acids. The CDR3 loop is CASSTAWGDNEPQHF. In nucleotides, the CDR3 is TGTGCCAGCAGTACAGCGTGGGGGGACAATGAGCCCCAGCATTTT.

The sample holds many counts of this clonotype. The chain couples TRBV19 to TRBJ2-7; TRBD1 might be the D (6 bases). The CDR3 runs 14 residues. V was trimmed by 1 base and J by 0 bases, leaving 7 bases between them. Germline CDR1 reads LNHDA; CDR2 reads SQIVND (reference sequence). In nucleotides, the CDR3 is TGTGCCAGTAGTATAGGAGGGGGCTCCTACGAGCAGTACTTC. This translates into CASSIGGGSYEQYF.

This chain connects TRBV9 to TRBJ2-3; TRBD1 aligns across 7 bases. Trimming took 0 bases from V and 2 from J; bases not matched to a gene: 6. Germline CDR1 and CDR2: SGDLS and YYNGEE. This CDR3 region has 16 residues. The CDR3 region is CASSVETGDLTDTQYF. The CDR3 bases are TGTGCCAGCAGCGTAGAAACAGGGGACCTCACAGATACGCAGTATTTT.

This clonotype was counted at least ten times. V and J are TRBV5-6 and TRBJ1-2, with D possibly matching TRBD1 (6 bases). Germline-derived CDR1 and CDR2 are SGHDT and YYEEEE. V lost 3 bases, J lost 3 bases, and 12 bases lay in between. The CDR3 covers 14 residues. The CDR3 coding sequence is TGTGCCAGCAGCTGGACGACAGGCGACTATGGCTACACCTTC. Translated: CASSWTTGDYGYTF.

This clonotype showed up many times. Mismatch with germline at one junction end may stem from a read error. This sequence joins TRBV5-1 and TRBJ1-6; 8 bases align to TRBD1. Per the germline V gene, CDR1 is SGHRS and CDR2 is YFSETQ. The CDR3 has 17 amino acids. The CDR3 sequence: CASSLGTGGILNSPRHF. In nucleotides, the CDR3 is TGCGCCAGCAGCTTGGGAACAGGGGGTATTCTTAATTCACCCCGCCACTTT.

The sample holds one count of this clonotype. With a much larger clone just one base away, this may be a read error. The chain combines TRBV6-2 or TRBV6-3 with TRBJ2-1; 9 bases are a match to TRBD1. CDR3 length: 15 amino acids. Germline CDR1 and CDR2: MNHEY and SVGEGT. CDR3 protein: CASSNTGQGYNEQLF. Written as DNA, the CDR3 is TGTGCCAGCAGCAACACGGGACAGGGATACAATGAGCAGCTCTTC.